This T cell receptor beta chain appears in the sequencing data of a study of T cells in narcolepsy. In the study overall: Healthy controls were enrolled alongside patients with narcolepsy type 1 or type 2. Study-wide points: Autoreactive HCRT-specific and TRIB2-specific clonotypes were marked in same-patient CSF-versus-blood CD4+ comparisons. Reportedly, autoreactive clonotypes were serially detected in patients' blood but not controls'.

For this clone: Its antigen remains unknown. Germline and junction disagree at one end, which may indicate a read error.

Sequencing used immunoSEQ multiplex PCR; TCRdb keeps in-frame clones, though not all of them. The sample yields roughly 2,500 clones, less than 30% seen once. The CDR3 consists of 15 residues. Germline values: CDR1 MGHDK, CDR2 SYGVNS. The chain has TRBV25-1 and TRBJ2-7; unclear D gene. The sample taken for sequencing was cultured CD4+ T cells from cerebrospinal fluid. This clonotype originated in a human donor with narcolepsy. The CDR3 DNA reads TGTGCCCGCAGTGGCCGACCCCCCCAACCCTACGAGCAGTACTTC. Translated: CARSGRPPQPYEQYF.